A selection of T cell receptor beta chains follows, all from one sample in a study of T cells after yellow fever vaccination. MiXCR, applied by TCRdb to the 5' RACE reads, yields one record per CDR3 protein. Among over 200,000 distinct CDR3 sequences listed, 6.7% were seen once. This material consisted of CD4+ T cells sorted from PBMCs, taken on the day of the yellow fever booster vaccination. The receptors were gathered from a man aged 25-40 years who received the YFV17D yellow fever vaccine. The CDR3 runs from the conserved cysteine through the conserved F or W. Fields, in order: V gene, J gene, CDR3 length, clone size, D gene, CDR3 protein, CDR3 DNA. A D gene is named only where the DNA matches it firmly. Clone size is stated in some rows and not others, as once, few, many or a class when expanded.

TRBV27,TRBJ1-5,14,many,.,CASSSRQVEQPQHF,TGTGCCAGCAGTTCCCGACAGGTAGAACAGCCCCAGCATTTT
TRBV7-9,TRBJ1-5,13,many,.,CASSLDSYQPQHF,TGTGCCAGCAGCTTAGATTCGTACCAGCCCCAGCATTTT
TRBV2,TRBJ2-2,14,many,.,CASRLTERTGELFF,TGTGCCAGCAGATTGACGGAACGGACCGGGGAGCTGTTTTTT
TRBV7-2,TRBJ1-5,14,few,.,CASSFNAVNQPQHF,TGTGCCAGCAGCTTTAACGCAGTCAATCAGCCCCAGCATTTT
TRBV7-2,TRBJ2-2,16,few,.,CASIRGVGTNTGELFF,TGTGCCAGCATCCGTGGGGTAGGGACGAACACCGGGGAGCTGTTTTTT
TRBV7-9,TRBJ2-5,17,.,TRBD2,CASSSGPLAGRDQTQYF,TGTGCCAGCAGTTCCGGGCCCCTAGCGGGGAGGGACCAGACCCAGTACTTC
TRBV6-1,TRBJ2-7,14,few,TRBD1,CASSPPDRNYEQYF,TGTGCCAGCTCACCGCCGGACAGGAACTACGAGCAGTACTTC
TRBV5-5,TRBJ1-5,14,.,.,CASSLGDLWEPQHF,TGTGCCAGCAGCCTGGGGGACCTCTGGGAGCCCCAGCATTTT
TRBV18,TRBJ2-1,15,.,.,CASTVLLSSYNEQFF,TGTGCCAGCACAGTACTGTTAAGCTCCTACAATGAGCAGTTCTTC
TRBV5-1,TRBJ2-7,14,many,.,CASFGGTGSYEQYF,TGCGCCAGCTTTGGCGGGACCGGATCCTACGAGCAGTACTTC
TRBV7-2,TRBJ2-1,16,.,.,CASSLVGAGLGNEQFF,TGTGCCAGCAGCTTAGTAGGGGCGGGATTAGGGAATGAGCAGTTCTTC
TRBV5-1,TRBJ2-1,15,.,TRBD1,CASSYGTGAANEQFF,TGCGCCAGCAGCTACGGGACAGGGGCTGCGAATGAGCAGTTCTTC
TRBV18,TRBJ2-7,13,many,.,CASSPPRGGEQYF,TGTGCCAGCTCACCACCAAGGGGTGGGGAGCAGTACTTC
TRBV28,TRBJ2-5,14,.,.,CASGPSGAGGTQYF,TGTGCCAGCGGACCATCGGGGGCTGGGGGGACCCAGTACTTC
TRBV29-1,TRBJ1-4,12,.,.,CSVQEANEKLFF,TGCAGCGTTCAGGAGGCGAATGAAAAACTGTTTTTT
TRBV6-1,TRBJ2-4,17,.,.,CASSEAPGQSAKNIQYF,TGTGCCAGCAGTGAAGCTCCAGGGCAGTCAGCCAAAAACATTCAGTACTTC
TRBV15,TRBJ2-7,13,.,.,CATSRDSRYEQYF,TGTGCCACCAGCAGAGATTCCCGCTACGAGCAGTACTTC
TRBV12-3/TRBV12-4,TRBJ1-4,13,many,.,CASRSPAEGKLFF,TGTGCCAGCAGATCTCCAGCGGAGGGAAAACTGTTTTTT
TRBV18,TRBJ2-2,13,many,.,CASSPPNTGELFF,TGTGCCAGCAGCCCTCCTAACACCGGGGAGCTGTTTTTT
TRBV5-1,TRBJ2-5,15,.,TRBD1,CASSLGGQGPETQYF,TGCGCCAGCAGCTTGGGCGGACAGGGACCAGAGACCCAGTACTTC
TRBV4-3,TRBJ1-6,17,.,TRBD1,CASSQKTPGQGGSPLHF,TGCGCCAGCAGCCAAAAAACCCCTGGACAGGGAGGTTCACCCCTCCACTTT
TRBV20-1,TRBJ2-1,14,.,TRBD2,CSARLAGRSGEQFF,TGCAGTGCTAGACTAGCGGGAAGATCCGGTGAGCAGTTCTTC
TRBV5-5,TRBJ1-2,16,few,TRBD1,CASSLRQGVSSYGYTF,TGTGCCAGCAGCTTGAGACAGGGAGTATCGTCCTATGGCTACACCTTC
TRBV24-1,TRBJ2-7,16,many,TRBD1,CATSANNRGRVNEQYF,TGTGCCACCAGTGCCAATAACAGGGGGCGCGTCAACGAGCAGTACTTC
TRBV7-9,TRBJ2-1,17,many,.,CASSLGQGLSSYNEQFF,TGTGCCAGCAGCTTAGGCCAGGGGCTAAGCTCCTACAATGAGCAGTTCTTC
TRBV6-2/TRBV6-3,TRBJ2-2,12,many,.,CASKTGTGELFF,TGTGCCAGCAAAACGGGCACCGGGGAGCTGTTTTTT
TRBV29-1,TRBJ2-7,12,many,.,CSVTGYTYEQYF,TGCAGCGTTACAGGGTACACCTACGAGCAGTACTTC
TRBV5-6,TRBJ1-1,14,few,TRBD1,CASSLTGVYTEAFF,TGTGCCAGCAGCTTGACAGGGGTGTACACTGAAGCTTTCTTT
TRBV24-1,TRBJ2-1,17,.,TRBD2,CATSDSRRTSGTNEQFF,TGTGCCACCAGTGACTCCCGGCGGACTAGCGGGACCAATGAGCAGTTCTTC
TRBV6-2/TRBV6-3,TRBJ2-3,15,many,TRBD2,CASSRRAGGGDTQYF,TGTGCCAGCAGCCGGCGAGCGGGAGGCGGAGATACGCAGTATTTT
TRBV7-2,TRBJ2-7,15,many,TRBD1,CASNGGQGSSYEQYF,TGTGCCAGCAATGGGGGACAGGGGAGCTCCTACGAGCAGTACTTC
TRBV6-2/TRBV6-3,TRBJ2-5,15,few,TRBD2,CASSYRREMVETQYF,TGTGCCAGCAGTTACAGGCGGGAGATGGTTGAGACCCAGTACTTC
TRBV7-2,TRBJ2-7,14,few,TRBD1,CASAPRQGIREQYF,TGTGCCAGCGCTCCTCGACAGGGGATACGCGAGCAGTACTTC
TRBV6-1,TRBJ2-3,14,few,.,CASKAGMSTDTQYF,TGTGCCAGCAAAGCGGGTATGAGCACAGATACGCAGTATTTT
TRBV14,TRBJ1-6,14,few,TRBD1,CASSLTGKGSPLHF,TGTGCCAGCAGCCTGACAGGGAAGGGTTCACCCCTCCACTTT
TRBV14,TRBJ2-7,14,.,.,CASSQAWSIDEQYF,TGTGCCAGCAGCCAAGCGTGGAGCATCGACGAGCAGTACTTC
TRBV7-2,TRBJ1-1,14,few,.,CASSPRGENTEAFF,TGTGCCAGCAGCCCCAGGGGCGAGAACACTGAAGCTTTCTTT